This TCR beta chain was documented in a study of vaccination and CD4 T cells after COVID-19. The Oncomine TCR Beta short-read assay was what sequenced the DNA obtained from cultured CD4+ T cells. Investigators isolated genomic DNA from cultured CD4+ T cells. TCRdb re-derived calls from the PCR reads in MiXCR, one entry per CDR3 protein. The sample lists around 25,000 distinct CDR3 sequences; roughly 50% were seen once. Note on this clonotype: Its antigen is still unknown.

Regarding treatment: roughly 10-day PBMC culture with coronavirus spike peptide pools or control peptides (ViraFEST assay). The sequenced material came from CD4+ T cells from blood, cultured in vitro. This sequence originates from a human donor who had recovered from COVID-19.

For the CDR3, the DNA is TGTGCCAGCAGCCCGGGACAGGGCGGCACTGAAGCTTTCTTT. Translating it yields CASSPGQGGTEAFF. The chain is built from TRBV6-4 and TRBJ1-1; 9 bases agree with TRBD1. Germline CDR1 and CDR2: MRHNA and SNTAGT. The ends lost 6 bases at V and 4 bases at J; junction bases unmatched: 6. This CDR3 comprises 14 residues.